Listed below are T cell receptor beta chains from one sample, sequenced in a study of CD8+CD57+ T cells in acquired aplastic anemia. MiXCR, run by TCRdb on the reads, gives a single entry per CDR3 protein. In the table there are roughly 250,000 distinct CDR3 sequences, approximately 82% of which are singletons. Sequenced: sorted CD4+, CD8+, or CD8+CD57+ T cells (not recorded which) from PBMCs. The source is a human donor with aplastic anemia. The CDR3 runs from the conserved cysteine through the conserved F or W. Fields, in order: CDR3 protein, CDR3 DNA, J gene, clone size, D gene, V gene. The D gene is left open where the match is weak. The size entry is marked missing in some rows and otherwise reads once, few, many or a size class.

CDR3 protein: CASTRQADAVEHCF
CDR3 DNA: TGTGCCAGCACAAGACAGGCCGACGCCGTTGAACACTGTTTT
J gene: TRBJ2-3
clone size: -
D gene: -
V gene: TRBV7-3

CDR3 protein: CASSAERQGAHTPQYF
CDR3 DNA: TGTGCCAGCAGCGCTGAGCGACAGGGCGCACATACTCCGCAGTATTTT
J gene: TRBJ2-3
clone size: -
D gene: TRBD1
V gene: TRBV9

CDR3 protein: CASSDGVSYEQYF
CDR3 DNA: TGTGCCAGCAGTGACGGCGTCTCCTATGAGCAGTACTTC
J gene: TRBJ2-7
clone size: once
D gene: -
V gene: TRBV2

CDR3 protein: CASSEGRLGETQF
CDR3 DNA: TGTGCCAGCAGCGAAGGACGCCTGGGGGAGACCCAGTTC
J gene: TRBJ2-1
clone size: -
D gene: -
V gene: TRBV9

CDR3 protein: CASNPDSSGGSTYEQYF
CDR3 DNA: TGTGCCAGCAACCCGGACAGCAGCGGGGGGTCGACCTACGAGCAGTACTTC
J gene: TRBJ2-7
clone size: -
D gene: TRBD2
V gene: TRBV11-2

CDR3 protein: CASSLSPRNEQHFF
CDR3 DNA: TGTGCTAGCAGCTTATCCCCGAGGAATGAGCAGCACTTCTTC
J gene: TRBJ2-1
clone size: -
D gene: -
V gene: TRBV7-7

CDR3 protein: CASSSAAYQETQYF
CDR3 DNA: TGTGCCAGCAGCTCAGCGGCGTACCAAGAGACCCAGTACTTC
J gene: TRBJ2-5
clone size: -
D gene: -
V gene: TRBV13

CDR3 protein: CASSEFIGSTDTQYF
CDR3 DNA: TGTGCCAGCAGTGAATTTATCGGATCCACAGATACGCAGTATTTT
J gene: TRBJ2-3
clone size: -
D gene: -
V gene: TRBV25-1

CDR3 protein: CACRVDGYTFGSGQFF
CDR3 DNA: -
J gene: TRBJ2-1
clone size: -
D gene: -
V gene: TRBV7-9

CDR3 protein: CSARGGLGSYNEQFF
CDR3 DNA: TGCAGTGCTAGAGGGGGACTAGGCTCCTACAATGAGCAGTTCTTC
J gene: TRBJ2-1
clone size: -
D gene: TRBD2
V gene: TRBV20-1

CDR3 protein: CASSRGTSGYEQYF
CDR3 DNA: TGTGCCAGTAGTAGGGGGACTAGCGGCTACGAGCAGTACTTC
J gene: TRBJ2-7
clone size: -
D gene: TRBD2
V gene: TRBV19

CDR3 protein: CASSVTSVAYEQYF
CDR3 DNA: TGTGCCAGCAGCGTTACTAGCGTAGCCTACGAGCAGTACTTC
J gene: TRBJ2-7
clone size: -
D gene: TRBD2
V gene: TRBV5-4

CDR3 protein: CASSLDSYKSPLHYTF
CDR3 DNA: TGTGCCAGCAGCTTGGATTCCTATAAGTCACCCCTCCACTACACCTTC
J gene: TRBJ1-2
clone size: -
D gene: -
V gene: TRBV7-3

CDR3 protein: CASSAGTGGYEKLFF
CDR3 DNA: TGTGCCAGCAGCGCCGGGACAGGGGGCTACGAAAAGCTGTTTTTT
J gene: TRBJ1-4
clone size: once
D gene: TRBD1
V gene: TRBV9

CDR3 protein: CASGVGATGTQYF
CDR3 DNA: TGTGCCAGCGGGGTCGGGGCAACAGGTACGCAGTATTTT
J gene: TRBJ2-3
clone size: -
D gene: -
V gene: TRBV7-2

CDR3 protein: CASSHSSSGRNEQFF
CDR3 DNA: TGTGCCAGCAGCCACTCGAGCAGCGGGAGAAATGAGCAGTTCTTC
J gene: TRBJ2-1
clone size: -
D gene: TRBD2
V gene: TRBV14

CDR3 protein: CATSRSTGELFF
CDR3 DNA: TGTGCCACCAGCCGTAGTACCGGGGAGCTGTTTTTT
J gene: TRBJ2-2
clone size: many
D gene: -
V gene: TRBV15

CDR3 protein: CASSGVVRANTEAFF
CDR3 DNA: TGTGCCAGCAGTGGGGTGGTGAGAGCGAACACTGAAGCTTTCTTT
J gene: TRBJ1-1
clone size: few
D gene: -
V gene: TRBV2

CDR3 protein: CASSLDLNGYTF
CDR3 DNA: TGTGCCAGCAGCTTAGATCTCAATGGCTACACCTTC
J gene: TRBJ1-2
clone size: -
D gene: -
V gene: TRBV11-3

CDR3 protein: CASSLAGGCGDNVLTF
CDR3 DNA: TGTGCCAGCAGCTTAGCGGGTGGCTGCGGGGATAACGTCCTGACTTTC
J gene: TRBJ2-6
clone size: -
D gene: -
V gene: TRBV7-3